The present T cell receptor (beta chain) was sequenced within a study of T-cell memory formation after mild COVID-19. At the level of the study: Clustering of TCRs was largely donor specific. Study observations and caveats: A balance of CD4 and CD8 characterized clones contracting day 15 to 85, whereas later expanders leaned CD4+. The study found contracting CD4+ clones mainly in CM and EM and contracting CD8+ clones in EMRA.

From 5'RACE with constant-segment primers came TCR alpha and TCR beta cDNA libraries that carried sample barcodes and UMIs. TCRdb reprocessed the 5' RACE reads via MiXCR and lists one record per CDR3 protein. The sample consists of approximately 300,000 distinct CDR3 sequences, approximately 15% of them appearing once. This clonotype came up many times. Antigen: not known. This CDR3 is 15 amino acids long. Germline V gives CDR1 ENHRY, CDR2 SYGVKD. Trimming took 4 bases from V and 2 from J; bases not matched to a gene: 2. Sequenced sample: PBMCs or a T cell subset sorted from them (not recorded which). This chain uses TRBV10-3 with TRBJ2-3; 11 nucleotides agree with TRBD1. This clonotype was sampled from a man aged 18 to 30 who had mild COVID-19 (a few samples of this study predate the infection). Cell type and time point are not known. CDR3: CAISADRGPTDTQYF. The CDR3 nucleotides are TGTGCCATCAGTGCGGACAGGGGGCCCACAGATACGCAGTATTTT.